The 15 T cell receptor beta chains below all came from one sample that was sequenced in a study of early T cells in non-severe SARS-CoV-2 infection. One entry per CDR3 protein results from TCRdb running MiXCR on the 5' RACE reads. The sample records tens of thousands of distinct CDR3 sequences, roughly 12% being singletons. The sample comprised whole blood. The receptors were gathered from an adult who was a healthcare worker with PCR-confirmed SARS-CoV-2 infection or an uninfected control (not recorded which).

The rearrangement uses TRBV5-6 and TRBJ1-1, with a weak D call TRBD1 (5 bases). CDR3 length equals 14 residues. The germline gives CDR1 SGHDT, CDR2 YYEEEE. V shed 0 bases and J shed 3 bases, with 9 bases lying between them. CDR3 loop: CASSLGGPDTEAFF. The CDR3 bases are TGTGCCAGCAGCTTGGGGGGACCTGACACTGAAGCTTTCTTT.

The chain recombines TRBV20-1 with TRBJ2-7, with D unclear. V gave up 3 bases and J gave up 6 bases, with 6 bases separating them. The germline V gene encodes CDR1 DFQATT and CDR2 SNEGSKA (reference sequence). The CDR3 sequence is 10 residues long. CDR3 sequence reads: CSASLPEQYF. In DNA, the CDR3 is TGCAGTGCTAGTCTCCCCGAGCAGTACTTC.

This clonotype has just a few counts. The chain is built from TRBV24-1 and TRBJ2-5; D is unclear. V was shortened by 4 bases and J by 1 base, with 3 bases between the two germline ends. The CDR3 is 12 amino acids. The germline gives CDR1 KGHDR, CDR2 SFDVKD. The CDR3 loop reads CATSESQETQYF. CDR3 DNA: TGTGCCACCAGTGAGTCCCAAGAGACCCAGTACTTC.

This clonotype was counted ten times or more. The gene calls are TRBV20-1 and TRBJ1-5; D not resolved. The CDR3 consists of 18 residues. Germline lookup yields CDR1 DFQATT and CDR2 SNEGSKA (reference sequence). Between the trimmed V and J ends, which lost 0 bases and 0 bases, there was a span of 18 bases. The CDR3 DNA follows: TGCAGTGCTAGAGATTCGGGCACGATTAATTATAGCAATCAGCCCCAGCATTTT. It is translated as CSARDSGTINYSNQPQHF.

This clonotype was observed at least ten times. This chain connects TRBV20-1 to TRBJ2-1; 8 bases are a match to TRBD2. This CDR3 has 15 amino acids. V shed 0 bases and J 5 bases; nucleotides not matched to a gene: 6. Germline loops: CDR1 DFQATT, CDR2 SNEGSKA (reference sequence). The CDR3, as DNA: TGCAGTGCTAGAGATAGGCGGGGGGCCAACAATGAGCAGTTCTTC. This gives the protein CSARDRRGANNEQFF.

There are many counts of this clonotype. The gene calls are TRBV28 and TRBJ2-7; 14 nucleotides line up with TRBD2. Germline V gene lookup returns CDR1 MDHEN and CDR2 SYDVKM. V shed 5 bases and J 5 bases; nucleotides not matched to a gene: 14. CDR3 length: 18 amino acids. CDR3 region: CASSIPPGTSGGRHEQYF. DNA of the CDR3: TGTGCCAGCAGTATCCCGCCCGGGACTAGCGGGGGACGACACGAGCAGTACTTC.

This clonotype was detected many times. The CDR3 here is CAWDGQGALYEQYF. The CDR3 DNA follows: TGTGCCTGGGATGGACAGGGGGCCTTGTACGAGCAGTACTTC. This chain uses TRBV30 with TRBJ2-7; 11 bases fit TRBD1. Losses at the gene ends were 5 bases for V and 4 bases for J; bases not matched to a gene: 7. The CDR3 runs to 14 residues. Germline CDR1 is GTSNPN and CDR2 is SVGIG (reference sequence).

This clonotype was counted many times. An end of the junction differs from the germline gene, which may be a read error. The chain joins TRBV29-1 to TRBJ1-1, with TRBD1 identical over 9 bases. This CDR3 spans 12 amino acids. Per the germline V gene, CDR1 is SQVTM and CDR2 is ANQGSEA. As DNA, the CDR3 is TGCAGCGCTGAACAGGGGGCAACTGAAGCTTTCTTT. Residues: CSAEQGATEAFF.

In this sample, this clonotype turned up a few times. J is TRBJ1-1 and V is TRBV28, with D possibly matching TRBD1 (5 bases). Germline CDR1 and CDR2: MDHEN and SYDVKM. V dropped 1 base and J dropped 1 base, with 10 bases sitting between them. The CDR3 is 15 amino acids. The CDR3 reads CASSLFAQGNTEAFF. DNA for the CDR3: TGTGCCAGCAGTTTATTCGCCCAGGGGAACACTGAAGCTTTCTTT.

This clonotype was detected only a few times. This rearrangement joins TRBV29-1 to TRBJ2-1; D is unclear. In germline, CDR1 is SQVTM, CDR2 ANQGSEA. CDR3 length equals 10 residues. Trimming removed 4 bases from V and 5 bases from J, with 3 bases in between. The CDR3 region has the DNA TGCAGCGTTGCGAACAATGAGCAGTTCTTC. Its translation: CSVANNEQFF.

The chain combines TRBV12-3 or TRBV12-4 with TRBJ2-1; D is possibly TRBD1 or TRBD2 (5 bases each). Trimming cost V 2 bases and J 15 bases, with 23 bases left between them. CDR3 length: 15 amino acids. Here the CDR3 reads CASSLLAGLGQGPFF. The CDR3 DNA follows: TGTGCCAGCAGTTTACTAGCCGGGTTGGGGCAGGGCCCGTTCTTC.

This clonotype turned up a few times. The chain links TRBV5-1 to TRBJ1-4, with 9 bases lining up with TRBD1. From germline, CDR1 is SGHRS and CDR2 YFSETQ. The CDR3 extends over 15 amino acids. Trimming took 0 bases from V and 8 from J; bases not matched to a gene: 5. CDR3 DNA: TGCGCCAGCAGCTTGGAAGGACAGGGGAGAGAAAAACTGTTTTTT. This encodes CASSLEGQGREKLFF.

The table lists this clonotype with a count of one. The chain combines TRBV2 with TRBJ2-1; 10 bases map to TRBD2. From germline, CDR1 is SNHLY and CDR2 FYNNEI. With 4 bases clipped from V and 10 bases from J, the junction kept 4 bases outside the gene matches. CDR3 length equals 13 residues. The CDR3 nucleotides read TGTGCCAGCAGTGGGGGACTAGCGAACGAGCAGTTCTTC. Protein sequence: CASSGGLANEQFF.

This clonotype came up many times. The chain carries TRBV7-3 and TRBJ2-5; 10 nucleotides agree with TRBD2. The CDR3 is made up of 16 amino acids. The V and J ends lost 0 bases and 4 bases, in that order; junction bases with no gene match: 5. CDR1 and CDR2 from the germline V gene are SGHTA and FQGTGA. This CDR3 reads CASSLTRTSGLETQYF. As DNA, the CDR3 is TGTGCCAGCAGCTTAACGCGGACTAGCGGTTTAGAGACCCAGTACTTC.

This clonotype was counted between two and nine times. The V gene is TRBV29-1, the J gene TRBJ1-4; D perhaps matches TRBD1 (6 bases). From germline, CDR1 is SQVTM and CDR2 ANQGSEA. The V end was cut by 5 bases, the J end by 8 bases, with 15 bases between. The CDR3 spans 13 residues. CDR3 nucleotide sequence: TGCAGCGTTCAAAGGGGGGCGGACGAAAAACTGTTTTTT. Translation: CSVQRGADEKLFF.